The 22 T cell receptor beta chains reported below all come from one sample, sequenced in a study of beta chain features in type 1 diabetes. Expressed TCRB transcripts were sequenced because the isolated RNA had all been reverse transcribed beforehand. This table comes from immunoSEQ multiplex PCR, and its TCRdb copy is limited to in-frame clones, with some not included. This table holds 150,000 to 170,000 clones, less than 9.5% found once. The source material was central memory CD4+ T cells from blood. The receptor source for this set is a man aged 18 to 30 in good health.

This clone was detected a few times. The chain carries TRBV30 and TRBJ2-1; 9 positions match TRBD2. This CDR3 has 13 residues. Losses at the gene ends were 2 bases for V and 9 bases for J; bases not matched to a gene: 5. CDR1 is GTSNPN, CDR2 SVGIG, per germline (reference sequence). The CDR3 here is CAWSSTSGFEQFF. Here the CDR3 DNA reads TGTGCCTGGAGTTCAACTAGCGGGTTTGAGCAGTTCTTC. Full variable domain (outside the CDR3, taken from reference TRBV30 and TRBJ2-1): SQTIHQWPATLVQPVGSPLSLECTVEGTSNPNLYWYRQAAGRGLQLLFYSVGIGQISSEVPQNLSASRPQDRQFILSSKKLLLSDSGFYLCAWSSTSGFEQFFGPGTRLTVL.

This chain joins TRBV18 and TRBJ1-2, with D perhaps TRBD1 (6 bases). V was pared by 0 bases and J by 7 bases, with 21 bases between. The CDR3 totals 17 residues. Germline V gives CDR1 KGHSH, CDR2 LQKENI. The CDR3 loop reads CASSPPFRGTGTGGYTF. CDR3 in DNA: TGTGCCAGCTCACCACCGTTCCGGGGCACAGGGACCGGTGGCTACACCTTC.

In its sample, this clone was seen a few times. This chain links TRBV25-1 with TRBJ1-2; 7 nucleotides align to TRBD1. Germline V gene sequence: CDR1 MGHDK, CDR2 SYGVNS. With 5 bases clipped from V and 6 bases from J, the junction kept 15 bases outside the gene matches. This CDR3 is 16 amino acids long. CDR3 nucleotides: TGTGCCAGCAGTCCAAAGGACAGGAGGTGGTCTCATGGCTACACCTTC. This codes for CASSPKDRRWSHGYTF.

This clone was detected many times. The chain has TRBV5-1 and TRBJ2-3, with 7 bases aligning to TRBD2. Germline V lookup: CDR1 SGHRS, CDR2 YFSETQ. The CDR3 runs to 15 residues. V was pared by 0 bases and J by 3 bases, with 4 bases of the junction left unmatched. CDR3 in amino acids: CASSLDTGGTDTQYF. The CDR3 DNA sequence: TGCGCCAGCAGCTTGGACACCGGGGGGACAGATACGCAGTATTTT.

CDR3: CASSPLAGEVDEQFF. The CDR3 DNA follows: TGTGCCAGCAGCCCATTAGCGGGAGAGGTGGATGAGCAGTTCTTC. The rearrangement links TRBV7-3 to TRBJ2-1; 9 nucleotides align to TRBD2. V gave up 5 bases and J gave up 8 bases; unmatched junction bases: 10. CDR3 length equals 15 residues. The germline gives CDR1 SGHTA, CDR2 FQGTGA.

The rearrangement links TRBV5-6 to TRBJ1-3, with unresolved D. From germline, CDR1 is SGHDT and CDR2 YYEEEE. This CDR3 region has 13 residues. Trimming shortened V by 3 bases and J by 1 base, and 5 bases separated the two germline ends. CDR3 DNA sequence: TGTGCCAGCAGCTCCCTTTCTGGAAACACCATATATTTT. Translation gives CASSSLSGNTIYF.

This clone has more than one count but fewer than ten. The chain combines TRBV5-6 with TRBJ1-4; TRBD1 agrees at 7 bases. V trimming: 4 bases; J trimming: 1 base; junction bases outside the gene matches: 1. CDR1 and CDR2 from the germline V gene are SGHDT and YYEEEE. The CDR3 totals 14 residues. The CDR3 DNA reads as TGTGCCAGCAGCGACAGGGTAACTAATGAAAAACTGTTTTTT. Its protein product is CASSDRVTNEKLFF. Filled out from reference TRBV5-6 and TRBJ1-4, the complete variable domain reads DAGVTQSPTHLIKTRGQQVTLRCSPKSGHDTVSWYQQALGQGPQFIFQYYEEEERQRGNFPDRFSGHQFPNYSSELNVNALLLGDSALYLCASSDRVTNEKLFFGSGTQLSVL.

The chain uses TRBV11-3 and TRBJ2-7; tentatively, D is TRBD2 (6 bases). V was clipped by 1 base and J by 2 bases, with 15 bases between them. Germline CDR1 reads SGHNT; CDR2 reads YENEEA. The CDR3 loop spans 16 amino acids. As DNA, the CDR3 is TGTGCCAGCAGCTTAGGTGGAGACGCGGGGACCTACGAGCAGTACTTC. Translation gives CASSLGGDAGTYEQYF.

This clone has ten or more counts. This sequence joins TRBV29-1 and TRBJ1-5, with TRBD1 as a possible D gene (5 bases). The CDR3 runs to 14 residues. Germline V CDR1 and CDR2: SQVTM, ANQGSEA. V gave up 5 bases and J gave up 4 bases, with 15 bases separating them. The CDR3, as DNA: TGCAGCGTTAAAAAGGGGTTCGGGAATCAGCCCCAGCATTTT. It is translated as CSVKKGFGNQPQHF. Together with reference TRBV29-1 and TRBJ1-5, the CDR3 gives the full variable domain: SAVISQKPSRDICQRGTSLTIQCQVDSQVTMMFWYRQQPGQSLTLIATANQGSEATYESGFVIDKFPISRPNLTFSTLTVSNMSPEDSSIYLCSVKKGFGNQPQHFGDGTRLSIL.

The chain is built from TRBV11-1 and TRBJ2-3, with D possibly matching TRBD1 (5 bases). V dropped 0 bases and J dropped 5 bases, with 6 bases sitting between them. Germline V gene data show CDR1 as SGHAT and CDR2 as FQDESV (reference sequence). The CDR3 consists of 13 residues. CDR3 residues: CASSLAQEDTQYF. The CDR3 DNA reads TGTGCCAGCAGCTTAGCACAGGAAGATACGCAGTATTTT.

This clone has just a few counts. The V and J genes are TRBV18 and TRBJ1-4, with D unclear. The CDR3 extends over 16 amino acids. Trimming left V 4 bases short and J 2 bases short, with 14 bases between. Per germline, CDR1 KGHSH and CDR2 LQKENI. CDR3 in DNA: TGTGCCAGCTCACAGACTACATACCCCACTAATGAAAAACTGTTTTTT. It is translated as CASSQTTYPTNEKLFF.

This chain links TRBV6-5 with TRBJ2-3, with TRBD2 matching 9 bases. V dropped 5 bases and J dropped 5; count of bases not matched to a gene: 8. The CDR3 is 15 amino acids. Germline-derived CDR1 and CDR2 are MNHEY and SVGAGI. The CDR3 region is CASSPGRGGGDTQYF. CDR3 DNA sequence: TGTGCCAGCAGTCCAGGGCGGGGGGGCGGAGATACGCAGTATTTT.

This clone was observed a handful of times. The V gene is TRBV7-2, the J gene TRBJ1-5, with a weak D call TRBD1 (6 bases). This CDR3 is 13 amino acids long. V dropped 4 bases and J dropped 5 bases, with 9 bases sitting between them. The germline gives CDR1 SGHTA, CDR2 FQGNSA. This CDR3 is CASSSDRYQPQHF. The CDR3 DNA is TGTGCCAGCAGCTCGGACAGATATCAGCCCCAGCATTTT.

This clone has more than one count but fewer than ten. This chain links TRBV1 with TRBJ1-5; TRBD1 reflects the table's D call only, with no check against the DNA. TRBV1 is given as a pseudogene. The CDR3 contains 18 residues. The CDR3 reads CTSSQDLRGVHDNQPQHF. CDR3 in DNA: TGCACCAGCAGCCAAGATCTCAGGGGGGTTCACGACAATCAGCCCCAGCATTTT.

This clone was found a few times. The chain joins TRBV29-1 to TRBJ2-5, with 8 bases that match TRBD1. V shed 4 bases and J 7 bases; nucleotides not matched to a gene: 8. This CDR3 region has 13 residues. Germline loops: CDR1 SQVTM, CDR2 ANQGSEA. The CDR3 DNA follows: TGCAGCGTTGTTGGACAGGGTGTTCGGACCCAGTACTTC. Residues: CSVVGQGVRTQYF.

The CDR3 region has the DNA TGTGCCTGGGGGAACGGCCCGGGGGGCACTGAAGCTTTCTTT. Translation: CAWGNGPGGTEAFF. The chain combines TRBV30 with TRBJ1-1; D might be TRBD1 (5 bases). Per germline, CDR1 GTSNPN and CDR2 SVGIG (reference sequence). Trimming pared 5 bases from V and 4 bases from J, leaving 17 bases between. CDR3 size: 14 residues.

This chain joins TRBV14 and TRBJ2-7, with 9 bases matching TRBD1. CDR1 and CDR2 (germline): SGHDN, FVKESK. The length of the CDR3 is 15 residues. The junction had 7 bases not matched to a gene; V was cut back by 4 bases and J by 3 bases. The DNA for the CDR3 is TGTGCCAGCAGCCGTACCGGGACAGGGATCTACGAGCAGTACTTC. Translation gives CASSRTGTGIYEQYF.

The chain has TRBV19 and TRBJ2-1, with 8 nucleotides matching TRBD1. Per germline, CDR1 LNHDA and CDR2 SQIVND (reference sequence). Trimming took 5 bases from V and 5 from J; bases not matched to a gene: 11. This CDR3 spans 16 amino acids. CDR3 sequence (DNA): TGTGCCAGTAGTCGTCGACGACAGGGGAGACACAATGAGCAGTTCTTC. Protein sequence: CASSRRRQGRHNEQFF.

To note about this clone: The junction and the germline gene differ at one end; a read error may be behind it. V usage is TRBV7-7 and J usage is TRBJ2-5, with D possibly called TRBD1 or TRBD2 (5 bases each). The germline V gene encodes CDR1 SSHAT and CDR2 FNYEAQ (reference sequence). The CDR3 has 15 amino acids. This CDR3 reads CASSLEGLGVETQYF. For the CDR3, the DNA is TGTGCTAGCAGCTTAGAGGGTCTAGGGGTCGAGACCCAGTACTTC.

This clone showed up just a few times. The J gene is TRBJ1-2, the V gene TRBV28; TRBD1 matches 9 bases. After removal of 6 bases from V and 2 bases from J, the junction contained 7 bases not matched to a gene. The germline CDR1 and CDR2 sequences are MDHEN and SYDVKM. The CDR3 is 15 residues long. The CDR3 nucleotides are TGTGCCAGCAGCCCTGGACAGGGGCCGAACTATGGCTACACCTTC. Protein sequence: CASSPGQGPNYGYTF.

The sample holds a few counts of this clone. This chain uses TRBV5-1 with TRBJ1-1; 8 bases fit TRBD1. This CDR3 spans 17 amino acids. Germline CDR1 and CDR2: SGHRS and YFSETQ. The J segment lost 1 base and the V segment lost 2 bases, leaving 10 bases of the junction unmatched. The CDR3 reads CASSLLGSGGSNTEAFF. Here the CDR3 DNA reads TGCGCCAGCAGCTTATTAGGGTCAGGGGGCTCGAACACTGAAGCTTTCTTT.

V gene TRBV7-9 combines with J gene TRBJ2-7; 9 bases match TRBD1. Germline V CDR1 and CDR2: SEHNR, FQNEAQ (reference sequence). This CDR3 comprises 14 residues. V shed 4 bases, J shed 2 bases, and the junction held 3 bases outside the gene matches. This CDR3 reads CASSSRQGAYEQYF. In DNA, the CDR3 is TGTGCCAGCAGCTCGAGACAGGGGGCCTACGAGCAGTACTTC.